This entry lists 29 T cell receptor beta chains sequenced from one sample in a study of CD8 T cells in Susac syndrome. RNA in amounts of roughly 0.5 to 1 ug was reverse transcribed with random hexamers. Using its own MiXCR run on the immunoSEQ multiplex PCR reads, TCRdb lists one record per CDR3 protein. There are 95,000 to 150,000 distinct CDR3 sequences in the sample; 96% occur only once, and 0.11% to 0.15% lies in the top ten. Specimen: CD4+ T cells from PBMCs. The receptors were gathered from a human donor with Susac syndrome.

The chain combines TRBV20-1 with TRBJ2-1, with TRBD1 matching 10 bases. The germline gives CDR1 DFQATT, CDR2 SNEGSKA (reference sequence). Trimming cost V 5 bases and J 0 bases; bases outside gene matches: 10. The length of the CDR3 is 17 residues. The CDR3 nucleotides read TGCAGTGCTCTCCGGGACAGGGGCCCTAGCTCCTACAATGAGCAGTTCTTC. This codes for CSALRDRGPSSYNEQFF.

The rearrangement uses TRBV25-1 and TRBJ2-3; D may be TRBD1 (5 bases). The CDR3 consists of 18 residues. Trimming removed 1 base at V and 2 bases at J, with 19 bases between. Germline V gives CDR1 MGHDK, CDR2 SYGVNS. The DNA of the CDR3 is TGTGCCAGCAGTGAATTGGGCGCGTGGCAGGGCGACACAGATACGCAGTATTTT. Its protein product is CASSELGAWQGDTDTQYF.

This chain links TRBV5-1 with TRBJ2-3; 10 bases agree with TRBD2. Unmatched junction bases numbered 6, after V lost 4 bases and J lost 1 base. The CDR3 sequence is 16 residues long. Germline V gene lookup returns CDR1 SGHRS and CDR2 YFSETQ. The CDR3 DNA reads TGCGCCAGCAGCGCGAGTGGGACTAGCGGCACAGATACGCAGTATTTT. It specifies CASSASGTSGTDTQYF.

The CDR3 DNA reads as TGCAGTGCTCCGTGGACAGATACGCAGTATTTT. Translated: CSAPWTDTQYF. The chain joins TRBV20-1 to TRBJ2-3; D is ambiguous. V lost 5 bases to trimming and J lost 3 bases, with 6 bases between them. Germline V lookup: CDR1 DFQATT, CDR2 SNEGSKA (reference sequence). This CDR3 region has 11 residues.

The chain has TRBV29-1 and TRBJ2-2; the D call may be TRBD1 or TRBD2 (6 bases each). CDR3 size: 16 residues. The ends were cut back, 1 base at V and 1 base at J, with 13 bases in the middle. Germline V lookup: CDR1 SQVTM, CDR2 ANQGSEA. CDR3 in amino acids: CSVEVGGGVNTGELFF. The CDR3 DNA is TGCAGCGTTGAAGTCGGGGGCGGGGTGAACACCGGGGAGCTGTTTTTT.

The chain links TRBV10-3 to TRBJ2-7; D uncertain. Trimming took 0 bases from V and 2 from J, leaving 8 bases between them. Looked up from germline, CDR1 is ENHRY and CDR2 is SYGVKD. The CDR3 is made up of 14 amino acids. The CDR3 DNA reads as TGTGCCATCAGTGAGTCTATCGGCCCCTACGAGCAGTACTTC. Its translation is CAISESIGPYEQYF.

J is TRBJ2-1 and V is TRBV25-1; TRBD1 might be the D (5 bases). The V gene's germline CDR1 is MGHDK and CDR2 SYGVNS. Trimming took off 2 bases at V and 5 bases at J, with 16 bases between the two ends. CDR3 size: 16 residues. DNA for the CDR3: TGTGCCAGCAGTGAAAGGATCAGAAAGGGGAACAATGAGCAGTTCTTC. It translates to CASSERIRKGNNEQFF. Based on the CDR3 plus reference TRBV25-1 and TRBJ2-1, the full variable domain is EADIYQTPRYLVIGTGKKITLECSQTMGHDKMYWYQQDPGMELHLIHYSYGVNSTEKGDLSSESTVSRIRTEHFPLTLESARPSHTSQYLCASSERIRKGNNEQFFGPGTRLTVL.

This clonotype was recorded only once. The J gene is TRBJ2-5, the V gene TRBV4-1, with D unresolved. Between the trimmed V and J ends, which lost 1 base and 2 bases, there was a span of 11 bases. The CDR3 extends over 15 amino acids. Per the germline V gene, CDR1 is MGHRA and CDR2 is YSYEKL. The DNA for the CDR3 is TGCGCCAGCAGCCAAGGTGACGATCCGCAAGAGACCCAGTACTTC. Its protein is CASSQGDDPQETQYF.

The chain joins TRBV3-1 to TRBJ1-5; D remains ambiguous. The CDR3 has 14 amino acids. Germline values: CDR1 LGHDT, CDR2 YNNKEL (reference sequence). V was shortened by 1 base and J by 5 bases, with 9 bases between the two germline ends. Written as DNA, the CDR3 is TGTGCCAGCAGCCAAGGCCCTGGGCATCAGCCCCAGCATTTT. Amino acids: CASSQGPGHQPQHF.

The chain carries TRBV29-1 and TRBJ2-1; possibly TRBD1 for D (6 bases). The CDR3 runs to 12 residues. The V end was cut by 3 bases, the J end by 7 bases, with 10 bases between. CDR1 and CDR2 from the germline V gene are SQVTM and ANQGSEA. The chain's CDR3 is CSVDNRGNEQFF. CDR3 nucleotides: TGCAGCGTTGATAATAGGGGGAATGAGCAGTTCTTC.

The sample holds one count of this clonotype. V and J are TRBV29-1 and TRBJ2-1, with 7 bases identical to TRBD2. The junction had 4 bases not matched to a gene; V was cut back by 4 bases and J by 1 base. This CDR3 contains 14 residues. CDR1 and CDR2 from the germline V gene are SQVTM and ANQGSEA. CDR3 coding DNA: TGCAGCGTTGTTGCACTAGCGTCCTACAATGAGCAGTTCTTC. Translation: CSVVALASYNEQFF.

This clonotype showed up just once. The DNA for the CDR3 is TGTGCCTGGAGTCCCTCAGATACGCAGTATTTT. Encoded protein: CAWSPSDTQYF. The chain employs TRBV30 and TRBJ2-3; no clear D gene. The CDR3 length is 11 residues. V lost 2 bases and J 4 bases, leaving 4 bases between the germline ends. Germline V gene sequence: CDR1 GTSNPN, CDR2 SVGIG (reference sequence).

The chain combines TRBV12-3 or TRBV12-4 with TRBJ1-1, with unresolved D. Trimming cost V 3 bases and J 12 bases, with 11 bases left between them. This CDR3 has 11 residues. As DNA, the CDR3 is TGTGCCAGCAGTTTTTACAAGGCGACTTTCTTT. Its translation is CASSFYKATFF.

This sequence joins TRBV4-3 and TRBJ2-1; 13 bases line up with TRBD2. The CDR3 consists of 17 residues. V lost 0 bases to trimming and J lost 6 bases; unmatched junction nucleotides: 5. Germline values: CDR1 LGHNA, CDR2 YSLEER. The CDR3 protein is CASSQDTSGRARNEQFF. CDR3 nucleotides: TGCGCCAGCAGCCAAGATACTAGCGGGAGGGCCCGCAATGAGCAGTTCTTC.

The J gene is TRBJ2-3, the V gene TRBV29-1; D uncertain. Trimming left V 3 bases short and J 0 bases short, with 10 bases between. The CDR3 consists of 14 residues. Germline CDR1 and CDR2: SQVTM and ANQGSEA. The CDR3 is CSVESYSSTDTQYF. In DNA, the CDR3 is TGCAGCGTTGAGAGCTACTCAAGCACAGATACGCAGTATTTT.

J is TRBJ1-5 and V is TRBV6-6; tentative D call: TRBD1 (6 bases). Trimming removed 7 bases from V and 6 bases from J, with 19 bases in between. This CDR3 has 15 amino acids. CDR1 is MNHNY, CDR2 SVGAGI, per germline (reference sequence). The CDR3 region is CASTQLLGAGQPQHF. The CDR3 DNA sequence: TGTGCCAGCACTCAGTTGTTGGGGGCCGGTCAGCCCCAGCATTTT.

This clonotype was seen just once. The chain combines TRBV29-1 with TRBJ2-1; tentative D call: TRBD2 (6 bases). The V gene's germline CDR1 is SQVTM and CDR2 ANQGSEA. The CDR3 spans 13 residues. Trimming took 4 bases from V and 4 from J, leaving 11 bases between them. CDR3 nucleotides: TGCAGCGTTGGCGGGGTAGGGTACAATGAGCAGTTCTTC. Translating it yields CSVGGVGYNEQFF.

The gene calls are TRBV2 and TRBJ1-1, with D hard to call. Trimming removed 7 bases at V and 1 base at J, with 10 bases between. Germline-derived CDR1 and CDR2 are SNHLY and FYNNEI. The CDR3 has 13 residues. CDR3 sequence (DNA): TGTGCCAGCACCTCTCGGTGGAACACTGAAGCTTTCTTT. Encoded protein: CASTSRWNTEAFF.

The chain has TRBV7-9 and TRBJ2-1; the D gene is possibly TRBD2 (5 bases). The germline V gene has CDR1 SEHNR and CDR2 FQNEAQ (reference sequence). The CDR3 is made up of 11 amino acids. V was cut by 5 bases and J by 10 bases, with 9 bases left in between. The CDR3 is CASSPSLEQFF. The CDR3 DNA follows: TGTGCCAGCAGCCCTAGCTTGGAGCAGTTCTTC.

In this sample, this clonotype turned up once. V is TRBV9 and J is TRBJ2-5; D possibly corresponds to TRBD2 (6 bases). The germline V gene has CDR1 SGDLS and CDR2 YYNGEE. Trimming took 1 base from V and 5 from J, leaving 12 bases between them. The CDR3 covers 14 residues. CDR3 sequence reads: CASSVRLDAETQYF. In DNA, the CDR3 is TGTGCCAGCAGCGTACGACTAGATGCCGAGACCCAGTACTTC.

V and J are TRBV12-3 or TRBV12-4 and TRBJ2-7; D not resolved. The CDR3 runs to 12 residues. The germline V and J ends were trimmed by 3 bases and 5 bases, with 8 bases remaining between them. This CDR3 reads CASSLGFHEQYF. The CDR3 nucleotides are TGTGCCAGCAGTTTGGGGTTCCACGAGCAGTACTTC.

The J gene is TRBJ2-6, the V gene TRBV14, with D possibly TRBD1 on 6 matching bases. Germline CDR1 and CDR2: SGHDN and FVKESK. This CDR3 region has 14 residues. V lost 7 bases and J 1 base, leaving 8 bases between the germline ends. CDR3 coding DNA: TGTGCCAGCAACACAGGGTCTGGGGCCAACGTCCTGACTTTC. Residues: CASNTGSGANVLTF.

The chain couples TRBV5-6 to TRBJ2-7; D gene ambiguous. The germline V and J ends were trimmed by 3 bases and 3 bases, with 4 bases remaining between them. Germline lookup yields CDR1 SGHDT and CDR2 YYEEEE. CDR3 length: 11 amino acids. CDR3 bases: TGTGCCAGCAGCTCCCTCTACGAGCAGTACTTC. Its translation is CASSSLYEQYF.

The V call is TRBV3-1, the J call TRBJ1-5; D remains ambiguous. The length of the CDR3 is 13 residues. Germline V lookup: CDR1 LGHDT, CDR2 YNNKEL (reference sequence). V was shortened by 1 base and J by 4 bases, with 5 bases between the two germline ends. In DNA form, the CDR3 reads TGTGCCAGCAGCCAAGTAGGTAATCAGCCCCAGCATTTT. Translated, it gives CASSQVGNQPQHF.

This chain uses TRBV12-3 or TRBV12-4 with TRBJ1-1; D is perhaps TRBD1 (5 bases). The CDR3 has 13 amino acids. V was clipped by 7 bases and J by 1 base, with 10 bases between them. The CDR3 loop reads CASTPQGNTEAFF. The CDR3 DNA reads as TGTGCCAGCACTCCTCAGGGGAACACTGAAGCTTTCTTT.

V usage is TRBV10-3 and J usage is TRBJ2-1, with D perhaps matching TRBD2 (5 bases). The germline gives CDR1 ENHRY, CDR2 SYGVKD. Trimming pared 7 bases from V and 5 bases from J, leaving 6 bases between. CDR3 size: 11 residues. CDR3 bases: TGTGCCATCAACGGGGACAATGAGCAGTTCTTC. Protein sequence: CAINGDNEQFF.

This rearrangement joins TRBV3-1 to TRBJ2-7; D unclear. Trimming removed 1 base at V and 13 bases at J, with 14 bases between. Germline CDR1 LGHDT, CDR2 YNNKEL (reference sequence). The CDR3 totals 12 residues. The CDR3 nucleotides are TGTGCCAGCAGCCAAGGAACTTCCGGCAGTTACTTC. This encodes CASSQGTSGSYF.

V gene TRBV12-3 or TRBV12-4 combines with J gene TRBJ2-3, with 12 nucleotides matching TRBD2. V trimming: 1 base; J trimming: 1 base; junction bases outside the gene matches: 12. This CDR3 is 20 amino acids long. DNA for the CDR3: TGTGCCAGCAGTTTAGGCTCTAGCGGGAGGGCCGGGAGGGGCACAGATACGCAGTATTTT. Translated: CASSLGSSGRAGRGTDTQYF.

The chain is built from TRBV4-1 and TRBJ2-7, with D unresolved. The CDR3 is 13 amino acids. V was cut by 0 bases and J by 7 bases, with 10 bases left in between. Germline V gene data show CDR1 as MGHRA and CDR2 as YSYEKL. Here the CDR3 reads CASSQEPPREQYF. In nucleotides, the CDR3 is TGCGCCAGCAGCCAAGAACCCCCGAGGGAGCAGTACTTC.